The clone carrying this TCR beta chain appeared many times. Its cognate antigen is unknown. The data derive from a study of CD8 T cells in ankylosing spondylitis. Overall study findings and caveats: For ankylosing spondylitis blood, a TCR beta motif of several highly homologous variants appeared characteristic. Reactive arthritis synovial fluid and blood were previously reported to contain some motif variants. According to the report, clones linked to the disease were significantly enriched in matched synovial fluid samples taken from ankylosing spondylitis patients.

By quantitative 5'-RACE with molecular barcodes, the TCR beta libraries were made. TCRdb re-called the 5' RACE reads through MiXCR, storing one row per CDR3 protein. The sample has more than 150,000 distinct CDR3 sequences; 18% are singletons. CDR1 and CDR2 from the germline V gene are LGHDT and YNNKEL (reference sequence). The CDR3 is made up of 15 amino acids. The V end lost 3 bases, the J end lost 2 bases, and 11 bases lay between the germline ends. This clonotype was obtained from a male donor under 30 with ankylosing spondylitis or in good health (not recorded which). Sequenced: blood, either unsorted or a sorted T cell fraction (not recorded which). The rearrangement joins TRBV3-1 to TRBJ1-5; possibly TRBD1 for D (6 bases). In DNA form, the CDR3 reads TGTGCCAGCAGCCAGGGCAGGGGTGGCAATCAGCCCCAGCATTTT. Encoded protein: CASSQGRGGNQPQHF.